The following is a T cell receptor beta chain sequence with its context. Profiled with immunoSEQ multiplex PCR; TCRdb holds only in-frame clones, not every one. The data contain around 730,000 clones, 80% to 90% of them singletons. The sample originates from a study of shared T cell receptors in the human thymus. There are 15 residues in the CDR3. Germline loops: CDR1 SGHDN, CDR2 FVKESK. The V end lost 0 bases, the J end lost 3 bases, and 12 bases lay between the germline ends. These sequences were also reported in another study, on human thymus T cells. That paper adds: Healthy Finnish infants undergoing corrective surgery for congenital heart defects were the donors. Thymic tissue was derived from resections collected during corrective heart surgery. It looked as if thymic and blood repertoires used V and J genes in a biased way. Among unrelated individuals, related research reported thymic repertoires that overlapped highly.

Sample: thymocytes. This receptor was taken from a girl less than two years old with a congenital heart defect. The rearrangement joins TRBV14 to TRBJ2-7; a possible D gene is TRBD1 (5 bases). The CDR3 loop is CASSQESRQGYEQYF. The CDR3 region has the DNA TGTGCCAGCAGCCAAGAGTCGAGGCAGGGCTACGAGCAGTACTTC.